This T cell receptor (beta chain) stems from a study of CD8+ T cells in alopecia areata. Regarding the study as a whole: With one nonresponder, baseline CD8+ expansion's link to response remains uncertain.

As the sequencing template, cDNA was produced by extracting RNA and reverse transcribing it. The protocol was immunoSEQ multiplex PCR, while the TCRdb copy is restricted to in-frame clones and leaves out a portion. The sample lists about 210,000 clones, approximately 72% occurring once. In this sample, this clone turned up once. Its antigen is not identified. Treatment indicated: oral pan-JAK inhibitor, 5-10 mg twice daily. Sorted populations comprised CD4+ and CD8+ T cells obtained from PBMCs. This CDR3 is built from 12 residues. Germline CDR1 and CDR2: GTSNPN and SVGIG (reference sequence). Trimming left V 4 bases short and J 8 bases short, with 14 bases between.

This TCR was sampled from a human donor with alopecia areata. The sequencing here drew on CD4+ T cells sorted from blood, taken between weeks 43 and 45, from a patient treated with tofacitinib. The chain is built from TRBV30 and TRBJ1-2; TRBD1 is a possible D gene (5 bases). In nucleotides, the CDR3 is TGTGCCTGGATCCAGGGACTGGGCGGCTACACCTTC. Translated, it gives CAWIQGLGGYTF.